Below are 4 T cell receptor beta chains sequenced from a single sample in a study of blood T cell repertoires in COVID-19. The protocol was immunoSEQ multiplex PCR, while the TCRdb copy is restricted to in-frame clones and leaves out a portion. The top ten clones hold approximately 3% of a sample with more than 400,000 clones, approximately 83% of them seen once. Sample: peripheral blood. These TCRs come from a human donor in a cohort sampled during active COVID-19.

The rearrangement links TRBV12-3 or TRBV12-4 to TRBJ1-1; D ambiguous. This CDR3 is built from 13 residues. Trimming shortened V by 4 bases and J by 0 bases, and 6 bases separated the two germline ends. The CDR3 reads CASSSTVNTEAFF. The CDR3 nucleotides are TGTGCCAGCAGTTCTACAGTGAACACTGAAGCTTTCTTT.

CDR3 nucleotides: TGTGCCAGCAGCTTGTTATCACAGGTGAACACTGAAGCTTTCTTT. It codes for CASSLLSQVNTEAFF. The chain recombines TRBV5-5 with TRBJ1-1, with D possibly being TRBD1 (5 bases). The CDR3 loop spans 15 amino acids. Trimming shortened V by 1 base and J by 0 bases, and 10 bases separated the two germline ends. Germline V lookup: CDR1 SGHKS, CDR2 YYEKEE (reference sequence). The variable domain in full, completed from reference TRBV5-5 and TRBJ1-1, reads DAGVTQSPTHLIKTRGQQVTLRCSPISGHKSVSWYQQVLGQGPQFIFQYYEKEERGRGNFPDRFSARQFPNYSSELNVNALLLGDSALYLCASSLLSQVNTEAFFGQGTRLTVV.

In its sample, this clone was seen once. V is TRBV2 and J is TRBJ1-1; a possible D gene is TRBD1 (5 bases). Trimming took off 6 bases at V and 5 bases at J, with 19 bases between the two ends. Germline CDR1 reads SNHLY; CDR2 reads FYNNEI. The CDR3 runs 15 residues. CDR3 sequence: CASRDAGRRGTEAFF. The CDR3 coding sequence is TGTGCCAGCAGGGATGCGGGGCGGAGAGGAACTGAAGCTTTCTTT.

This clone showed up just a few times. This rearrangement joins TRBV24-1 to TRBJ2-3; D not certain. The germline V and J ends were trimmed by 4 bases and 1 base, with 14 bases remaining between them. Germline V gene sequence: CDR1 KGHDR, CDR2 SFDVKD. The CDR3 extends over 16 amino acids. The CDR3: CATSDSTSTGTDTQYF. CDR3 DNA: TGTGCCACCAGTGACTCCACGTCGACTGGCACAGATACGCAGTATTTT.